The text below deals with one T cell receptor (beta chain). Its antigen is undetermined. The data originate from a study of T cell responses to AZD1222 COVID-19 vaccine. General observations from the study: There were vaccine-associated CD4 TCRs across spike, dominant at 160-218 and 743-854.

V lost 6 bases and J 3 bases, leaving 9 bases between the germline ends. The CDR3 runs to 12 residues. CDR1 is MDHEN, CDR2 SYDVKM, per germline. This table comes from immunoSEQ multiplex PCR, and its TCRdb copy is limited to in-frame clones, with some not included. The sample has under 150,000 clones, about 88% seen once. The specimen was peripheral blood, collected on day 0 of AZD1222 vaccination. The chain links TRBV28 to TRBJ2-7, with D hard to call. The receptor comes from an adult in good health. CDR3 DNA: TGTGCCAGCAGCCGTCTGAGCTACGAGCAGTACTTC. Its translation is CASSRLSYEQYF.